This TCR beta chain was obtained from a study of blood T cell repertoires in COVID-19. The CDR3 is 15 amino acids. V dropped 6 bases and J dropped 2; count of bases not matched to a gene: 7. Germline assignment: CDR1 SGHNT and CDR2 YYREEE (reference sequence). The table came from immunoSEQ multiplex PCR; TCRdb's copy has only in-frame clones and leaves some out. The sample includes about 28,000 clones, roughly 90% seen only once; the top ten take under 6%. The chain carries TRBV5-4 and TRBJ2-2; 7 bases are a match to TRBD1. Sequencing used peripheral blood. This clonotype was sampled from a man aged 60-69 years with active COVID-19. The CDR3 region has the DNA TGTGCCAGCATGACACAGGGGTTTAACACCGGGGAGCTGTTTTTT. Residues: CASMTQGFNTGELFF.